The 5 T cell receptor beta chains presented below share a single source sample, sequenced in a study of T cell responses to AZD1222 COVID-19 vaccine. Produced via immunoSEQ multiplex PCR; TCRdb's table is partial and in-frame only. The sample lists about 96,000 clones, 70% to 90% seen once, with about 2.5% in the top ten. The source was peripheral blood, collected on day 0 of AZD1222 vaccination. Receptors were obtained from an adult in good health.

A note on this clone: The junction departs from the called germline gene at one end, perhaps through a read error. V is TRBV2 and J is TRBJ2-3; 7 bases align to TRBD2. The V gene's germline CDR1 is SNHLY and CDR2 FYNNEI. This CDR3 spans 13 amino acids. In nucleotides, the CDR3 is TGTGCCAGCAGTTTGACTAGCAGAGATACGCAGTATTTT. Its translation: CASSLTSRDTQYF.

This chain links TRBV10-3 with TRBJ2-1; TRBD2 matches 11 bases. V shed 5 bases and J 9 bases; nucleotides not matched to a gene: 9. In germline, CDR1 is ENHRY, CDR2 SYGVKD. The CDR3 loop spans 15 amino acids. The CDR3 region is CAISPTSGSNGEQFF. CDR3 bases: TGTGCCATCAGTCCAACTAGCGGGAGCAATGGTGAGCAGTTCTTC.

The chain links TRBV28 to TRBJ2-1; D remains unclear. The CDR3 length is 14 residues. Per germline, CDR1 MDHEN and CDR2 SYDVKM. The V gene lost 10 bases and the J gene lost 14 bases, with 27 bases spanning the gap. In DNA form, the CDR3 reads TGTGCCACCTCTCCCCACCAAGTTGCCAGCCCTAAGTTCTTC. It yields the protein CATSPHQVASPKFF.

The chain carries TRBV10-3 and TRBJ1-3, with 10 bases aligning to TRBD1. Germline lookup yields CDR1 ENHRY and CDR2 SYGVKD. This CDR3 comprises 16 residues. V was pared by 11 bases and J by 2 bases, with 12 bases of the junction left unmatched. CDR3 bases: TGTGCCGTACGCTCCGGGACAGGGGACCCTGGAAACACCATATATTTT. Protein sequence: CAVRSGTGDPGNTIYF.

The count of this clone is one. The chain recombines TRBV5-1 with TRBJ1-2, with TRBD1 as a possible D gene (5 bases). CDR3 length: 14 residues. Germline CDR1 reads SGHRS; CDR2 reads YFSETQ. Between the trimmed V and J ends, which lost 0 bases and 6 bases, there was a span of 12 bases. CDR3 in amino acids: CASSLGGEMDGYTF. The CDR3 bases are TGCGCCAGCAGCTTGGGAGGGGAAATGGATGGCTACACCTTC.